The 32 T cell receptor beta chains in this list originate from one sample, sequenced in a study of tumor and adjacent non-tumor tissue in lung cancer. TCRbeta libraries were built with three rounds of nested PCR, modified from ARM-PCR. MiXCR, run by TCRdb on the multiplex PCR reads, gives a single entry per CDR3 protein. The sample has 100,000 or so distinct CDR3 sequences, approximately 65% seen once; the top ten hold around 19%. The template was RNA from unsorted bulk tissue. This non-tumor lung sample came from over 3 cm beyond the tumor edge. The sequencing sample was made of distant non-tumor lung tissue. Every receptor here comes from a man aged 25-40 years with non-small cell lung cancer.

With respect to this clonotype: This CDR3 is missing its conserved last phenylalanine or tryptophan, likely due to a read error. In DNA form, the CDR3 reads TGTGCCAGGAGCTTAATCCTAGCGGGGACTGATGAGCAGTTCTCC. This codes for CARSLILAGTDEQFS. V and J are TRBV11-2 and TRBJ2-1; 9 nucleotides align to TRBD2. The CDR3 contains 15 residues. The V gene's germline CDR1 is SGHAT and CDR2 FQNNGV.

About this clonotype: An end of the junction differs from the germline gene, which may be a read error. The rearrangement uses TRBV5-5 and TRBJ1-1; no clear D gene. Germline CDR1 and CDR2: SGHKS and YYEKEE (reference sequence). The length of the CDR3 is 15 residues. The CDR3 DNA follows: TGTGCCAGCAGTCTGGGAGGATTTGAACTCACTGAGGCTTCCTTT. Translating it yields CASSLGGFELTEASF.

Of note for this clonotype: One end of the junction varies from germline; a read error may be responsible. The CDR3 loop is CVSSRTGVDNQPQHF. The DNA of the CDR3 is TGCGTCAGCAGCCGAACAGGGGTTGATAATCAGCCCCAGCATTTT. V is TRBV4-1 and J is TRBJ1-5, with 7 bases that match TRBD1. The CDR3 runs 15 residues. Germline assignment: CDR1 MGHRA and CDR2 YSYEKL.

Comments on this clonotype: This CDR3 fails to terminate in the conserved phenylalanine or tryptophan, so it likely reflects a read error. This chain links TRBV24-1 with TRBJ2-5; TRBD1 matches at 7 bases. This CDR3 spans 16 amino acids. Trimming took 0 bases from V and 3 from J; bases not matched to a gene: 6. Per the germline V gene, CDR1 is KGHDR and CDR2 is SFDVKD. The CDR3: CATSDLHRGSEETQYV. The DNA of the CDR3 is TGTGCCACCAGTGATTTGCACAGGGGAAGCGAAGAGACCCAGTACGTC.

The chain employs TRBV21-1 and TRBJ2-5. TRBV21-1 is noted as a pseudogene. This CDR3 comprises 14 residues. CDR3 nucleotide sequence: TGTGCCAGCAGCAAAGTCTGGGGTGGCGAGACCCAGTACTTC. It yields the protein CASSKVWGGETQYF.

This chain connects TRBV12-3 or TRBV12-4 to TRBJ2-5, with 7 bases aligning to TRBD2. The CDR3 contains 15 residues. The CDR3 spells CDSSLPSGVQETQYF. Written as DNA, the CDR3 is TGTGATAGCAGTTTGCCTAGCGGTGTTCAAGAGACCCAGTACTTC.

Details on this clonotype: As the CDR3 is not closed by the conserved phenylalanine or tryptophan, this likely results from a read error. The chain has TRBV11-1 and TRBJ2-1; the D is unclear. The CDR3 has 12 amino acids. Germline V gene sequence: CDR1 SGHAT, CDR2 FQDESV (reference sequence). V lost 4 bases to trimming and J lost 8 bases, with 9 bases between them. CDR3 residues: CASSSTWDEQFL. CDR3 in DNA: TGTGCCAGCAGCTCGACTTGGGATGAGCAGTTCCTC.

This clonotype was counted once. Because it lacks the conserved phenylalanine or tryptophan at the end, this CDR3 is likely a read error. The chain combines TRBV20-1 with TRBJ2-1; 11 nucleotides align to TRBD2. The CDR3 totals 16 residues. CDR1 DFQATT and CDR2 SNEGSKA come from the germline V gene (reference sequence). The CDR3 DNA reads as TGCAGTGCTAGCGAAGGACTAGCGGGTGACTACAACGAGCAGTTCTCC. It codes for CSASEGLAGDYNEQFS.

This clonotype was picked up a small number of times. It may be a read error: a sequence one base away is much more abundant. This chain joins TRBV6-6 and TRBJ1-4; D call uncertain. The germline CDR1 and CDR2 sequences are MNHNY and SVGAGI (reference sequence). This CDR3 contains 15 residues. The ends were cut back, 5 bases at V and 0 bases at J, with 10 bases in the middle. CDR3 nucleotide sequence: TGTGCCAGCAGTCACCACAAGGCAACTAATGAAAAACTGTTTTTT. It yields the protein CASSHHKATNEKLFF.

This clonotype came up many times. The chain has TRBV6-1 and TRBJ1-1; D may be TRBD1 (6 bases). CDR3 length equals 14 residues. V dropped 8 bases and J dropped 0 bases, with 13 bases sitting between them. Germline loops: CDR1 MNHNS, CDR2 SASEGT. Here the CDR3 reads CASRGRVVNTEAFF. The DNA for the CDR3 is TGTGCCAGCCGGGGGCGGGTTGTGAACACTGAAGCTTTCTTT.

This chain links TRBV29-1 with TRBJ2-7, with TRBD2 matching over 10 bases. The V and J ends lost 3 bases and 5 bases, in that order; junction bases with no gene match: 7. There are 14 residues in the CDR3. Germline V gene lookup returns CDR1 SQVTM and CDR2 ANQGSEA. CDR3 in amino acids: CSVDGLAGDDEQYF. The CDR3 DNA follows: TGCAGCGTTGATGGCCTAGCGGGGGACGACGAGCAGTACTTC.

The gene calls are TRBV20-1 and TRBJ2-5; D uncertain. Germline values: CDR1 DFQATT, CDR2 SNEGSKA (reference sequence). V was pared by 1 base and J by 4 bases, with 22 bases between. CDR3 length: 17 amino acids. This CDR3 is CSARAGFNHLGRETQYF. For the CDR3, the DNA is TGCAGTGCTAGAGCCGGGTTCAACCACCTGGGCCGAGAGACCCAGTACTTC.

This clonotype was seen a few times. A much more abundant neighbour one base away suggests this may be a read error. The chain links TRBV20-1 to TRBJ2-1; TRBD2 matches at 16 bases. The germline CDR1 and CDR2 sequences are DFQATT and SNEGSKA (reference sequence). The CDR3 contains 15 residues. The CDR3 DNA reads as TGCAATGCTAGGGGAGGGACTAGCGGGAGGGATGAGCAGTTCTTC. Translation: CNARGGTSGRDEQFF.

This clonotype was seen more than once but under ten times. A much larger clone differs by one base, so this may be a read error. The chain has TRBV12-3 or TRBV12-4 and TRBJ2-2; 8 bases match TRBD2. The CDR3 contains 14 residues. CDR3 sequence: CVSRPVAGTGELFF. CDR3 nucleotides: TGTGTCAGCAGACCTGTAGCGGGGACCGGGGAGCTGTTTTTT.

Details on this clonotype: This CDR3 fails to terminate in the conserved phenylalanine or tryptophan, so it likely reflects a read error. This rearrangement joins TRBV11-3 to TRBJ1-1; TRBD1 aligns across 7 bases. CDR1 is SGHNT and CDR2 is YENEEA in the germline V gene. The CDR3 totals 13 residues. CDR3 sequence (DNA): TGTGCCAGCAGCCCCCAGGGGGACACTAAAGCTTTCTCT. Amino acid sequence: CASSPQGDTKAFS.

This rearrangement joins TRBV20-1 to TRBJ2-1; D might be TRBD2 (5 bases). The CDR3 is 15 residues long. V was trimmed by 5 bases and J by 6 bases, leaving 20 bases between them. Germline V gene data show CDR1 as DFQATT and CDR2 as SNEGSKA (reference sequence). The CDR3 DNA reads as TGCAGTGCTCATTCCGGGATTAGCAGGAGCAATGAGCAGTTCTTC. Amino acids: CSAHSGISRSNEQFF.

As to this clonotype: An end of the junction differs from the germline gene, which may be a read error. V and J are TRBV11-2 and TRBJ1-6, with D perhaps TRBD1 (6 bases). Germline values: CDR1 SGHAT, CDR2 FQNNGV. The CDR3 runs 19 residues. This CDR3 is CASSNPRSRGGSDNSPPHF. In DNA form, the CDR3 reads TGTGCCAGCAGCAACCCTAGGTCCAGGGGTGGCTCCGATAATTCACCCCCCCACTTT.

The count of this clonotype is one. Germline and junction disagree at one end, which may indicate a read error. The chain joins TRBV6-1 to TRBJ2-1; 9 bases match TRBD1. This CDR3 spans 16 amino acids. CDR1 is MNHNS, CDR2 SASEGT, per germline. The CDR3 spells CASRLTGTGLYDERFF. The CDR3 coding sequence is TGTGCCAGCAGACTCACCGGGACAGGGCTTTACGATGAGCGGTTCTTC.

This clonotype has just a few counts. A much more abundant neighbour one base away suggests this may be a read error. This chain joins TRBV6-5 and TRBJ1-6; 11 bases map to TRBD1. The J segment lost 7 bases and the V segment lost 7 bases, leaving 6 bases of the junction unmatched. CDR1 is MNHEY, CDR2 SVGAGI, per germline. The CDR3 spans 15 residues. This chain's CDR3 is CASNTGTGGNSPLHF. Written as DNA, the CDR3 is TGTGCCAGCAATACTGGGACAGGGGGGAATTCACCCCTCCACTTT.

As to this clonotype: One junction end disagrees with the germline gene, perhaps due to a read error. The genes are TRBV11-2 and TRBJ2-4; either TRBD1 or TRBD2 may supply D (5 bases each). CDR1 is SGHAT and CDR2 is FQNNGV in the germline V gene. The CDR3 has 14 amino acids. The CDR3 here is CAISFTDGGHIQYF. CDR3 coding DNA: TGTGCCATCAGCTTCACGGATGGGGGTCACATTCAGTACTTC.

Concerning this clonotype: The junction departs from the called germline gene at one end, perhaps through a read error. The rearrangement uses TRBV12-3 or TRBV12-4 and TRBJ2-2; no definite D call. The CDR3 has 17 amino acids. CDR3 region: CASRLWTPVQNTGELFF. The CDR3 DNA follows: TGTGCTAGCCGTTTATGGACCCCTGTCCAAAACACGGGGGAGCTGTTTTTT.

Remarks on this clonotype: The junction shows a germline mismatch at one end, possibly a read error. The chain is built from TRBV11-2 and TRBJ2-1; D possibly corresponds to TRBD2 (6 bases). Germline assignment: CDR1 SGHAT and CDR2 FQNNGV. The CDR3 is 16 amino acids. CDR3 DNA sequence: TGTGCCACCAGCTTATATGCTAGCGCGTCCTACAATGAGCACCTCTTC. This encodes CATSLYASASYNEHLF.

As regards this clonotype: A read error is possible here, since a much larger clone lies one base away. The CDR3 DNA reads TGCAGTGCTAGGTCAGGACTGAACATTGAAGCTTTCTTT. Translation gives CSARSGLNIEAFF. The chain links TRBV20-1 to TRBJ1-1; D call uncertain. This CDR3 region has 13 residues. Germline CDR1 DFQATT, CDR2 SNEGSKA (reference sequence).

The genes are TRBV7-8 and TRBJ2-7, with D perhaps matching TRBD2 (7 bases). The CDR3 covers 16 residues. CDR1 is SGHVS, CDR2 FQNEAQ, per germline. Trimming left V 5 bases short and J 3 bases short, with 20 bases between. CDR3 nucleotide sequence: TGTGCCAGCAGCCCCCGGGGGGCCCAACAAGTCTACGAGCAGTACTTC. As protein: CASSPRGAQQVYEQYF. The variable domain in full, completed from reference TRBV7-8 and TRBJ2-7, reads GAGVSQSPRYKVAKRGQDVALRCDPISGHVSLFWYQQALGQGPEFLTYFQNEAQLDKSGLPSDRFFAERPEGSVSTLKIQRTQQEDSAVYLCASSPRGAQQVYEQYFGPGTRLTVT.

The sample holds many counts of this clonotype. The rearrangement joins TRBV6-2 or TRBV6-3 to TRBJ2-3; the D is unclear. V lost 6 bases and J 6 bases, leaving 16 bases between the germline ends. Germline CDR1 MNHEY, CDR2 SVGEGT. The CDR3 has 14 amino acids. As DNA, the CDR3 is TGTGCCAGCAGGGGAAGACTTATCGCTGATACGCAGTATTTT. This codes for CASRGRLIADTQYF.

In regard to this clonotype: A junction end diverges from the germline sequence, so it may reflect a read error. V usage is TRBV11-1 and J usage is TRBJ1-6; D is unclear. Germline CDR1 is SGHAT and CDR2 is FQDESV (reference sequence). The CDR3 runs to 13 residues. The CDR3 protein is CASNQDINSLLHF. DNA for the CDR3: TGTGCCAGCAACCAGGATATTAATTCACTCCTCCACTTT. The entire variable domain, with the rest obtained from reference TRBV11-1 and TRBJ1-6, is as follows: EAEVAQSPRYKITEKSQAVAFWCDPISGHATLYWYRQILGQGPELLVQFQDESVVDDSQLPKDRFSAERLKGVDSTLKIQPAELGDSAMYLCASNQDINSLLHFGNGTRLTVT.

This clonotype came up a few times. A clone one base away is much larger, so this may be a read error. This chain connects TRBV20-1 to TRBJ2-3; the D gene is possibly TRBD2 (6 bases). Looked up from germline, CDR1 is DFQATT and CDR2 is SNEGSKA (reference sequence). The CDR3 is 13 residues long. CDR3: CSARGGASDTHYF. CDR3 in DNA: TGCAGTGCCCGGGGCGGGGCCTCAGATACGCATTATTTT.

A word on this clonotype: Germline is not matched at one junction end, which may reflect a read error. The chain has TRBV6-1 and TRBJ1-1, with D maybe TRBD1 (6 bases). Germline V gene lookup returns CDR1 MNHNS and CDR2 SASEGT. CDR3 length: 12 residues. Written as DNA, the CDR3 is TGTGTCAGCAGCAGGGGAGGGTTGGAAGCTCTCTTT. Translating it yields CVSSRGGLEALF.

As regards this clonotype: Compared with germline, one end of the junction differs, possibly owing to a read error. The chain carries TRBV11-2 and TRBJ2-7; possible D gene TRBD2, 5 bases. The CDR3 covers 17 residues. CDR1 and CDR2 from the germline V gene are SGHAT and FQNNGV. CDR3 DNA: TGTACCAGCAGCTTAGATTATTGGTGGGGAGTGCCCTACGAGCAGTACTTC. Protein sequence: CTSSLDYWWGVPYEQYF.

To note about this clonotype: This sequence may be a read error, since a much larger clone differs from it by one base. This sequence joins TRBV20-1 and TRBJ2-3, with D perhaps TRBD2 (5 bases). CDR3 length: 13 amino acids. V was pared by 5 bases and J by 8 bases, with 17 bases between. From germline, CDR1 is DFQATT and CDR2 SNEGSKA (reference sequence). The CDR3 DNA sequence: TGCAGTGCTTGGGCTAGCCATTATGTTACGCAGTATTTT. Translating it yields CSAWASHYVTQYF.

The chain recombines TRBV12-3 or TRBV12-4 with TRBJ2-1; D ambiguous. Trimming removed 5 bases from V and 7 bases from J, with 21 bases in between. The CDR3 covers 16 residues. The DNA of the CDR3 is TGTGCCAGCAGTCCGTGGATAGACTCCCAAAGGAATGAGCAGTTCTTC. Its protein is CASSPWIDSQRNEQFF.

About this clonotype itself: One junction end disagrees with the germline gene, perhaps due to a read error. The chain uses TRBV4-2 and TRBJ1-1; D uncertain. The V gene's germline CDR1 is LGHNA and CDR2 YNFKEQ. The CDR3 totals 13 residues. CDR3 DNA sequence: TGTGCCTGCAGCCCCCACTTGAACACTGAAGCTTTCTTT. Protein product: CACSPHLNTEAFF.